This is a list of T cell receptor beta chains from one sample in a study of tumor-infiltrating lymphocytes in glioblastoma multiforme. TCRdb passed the multiplex PCR reads through MiXCR, listing each CDR3 protein once. The sample consists of 13,000 or so distinct CDR3 sequences, 60% to 75% of them appearing once. The sample was brain tumor tissue. These receptors all come from a male donor with glioblastoma. Each CDR3 is given with its conserved first and last residue. A D gene is named only where the DNA matches it firmly. The size entry is marked missing in some rows and otherwise reads once, few, many or a size class.

v_call: TRBV28
d_call: .
clone_size: .
j_call: TRBJ2-3
cdr3_aa: CASAHSLTAGRLRTYEQYF
cdr3_nt: TGTGCCAGCGCACACTCGTTGACAGCGGGCCGCCTTCGTACCTACGAGCAGTATTTT

v_call: TRBV6-5
d_call: TRBD2
clone_size: .
j_call: TRBJ2-2
cdr3_aa: CASKITSGGLNTGELFF
cdr3_nt: TGTGCCAGCAAGATTACTAGCGGGGGGCTGAACACCGGGGAGCTGTTTTTT

v_call: TRBV11-3
d_call: TRBD1
clone_size: .
j_call: TRBJ2-5
cdr3_aa: CANSLGQREQETQYF
cdr3_nt: TGTGCCAACAGCTTGGGACAGAGGGAGCAAGAGACCCAGTACTTC

v_call: TRBV10-2
d_call: .
clone_size: .
j_call: TRBJ2-2
cdr3_aa: CASSPLGELFF
cdr3_nt: TGCGCCAGCAGCCCCTTGGGGGAGCTGTTTTTT

v_call: TRBV20-1
d_call: TRBD2
clone_size: medium-sized
j_call: TRBJ2-3
cdr3_aa: CSARDLFHPSGLTDTQYF
cdr3_nt: TGCAGTGCTAGAGATTTATTTCATCCTAGCGGACTCACAGATACGCAGTATTTT

v_call: TRBV5-1
d_call: .
clone_size: many
j_call: TRBJ2-7
cdr3_aa: CASSSPDSYEQYF
cdr3_nt: TGCGCCAGCAGCTCGCCCGACTCCTACGAGCAGTACTTC

v_call: TRBV11-2
d_call: TRBD1
clone_size: .
j_call: TRBJ1-2
cdr3_aa: CASSSGTGVGYGYTF
cdr3_nt: TGTGCCAGCAGCTCGGGGACAGGGGTGGGCTATGGCTACACCTTC

v_call: TRBV6-5
d_call: TRBD2
clone_size: .
j_call: TRBJ2-6
cdr3_aa: CAGRRSGGSGANVLTF
cdr3_nt: TGTGCCGGCAGGAGGAGCGGGGGTTCTGGGGCCAACGTCCTGACTTTC

v_call: TRBV11-2
d_call: .
clone_size: .
j_call: TRBJ2-1
cdr3_aa: CASTRFILGPGSNEQFF
cdr3_nt: TGTGCCAGCACCCGGTTCATTCTGGGACCGGGATCAAATGAGCAGTTCTTC

v_call: TRBV7-9
d_call: .
clone_size: .
j_call: TRBJ2-5
cdr3_aa: CASNLAVDFQETQYF
cdr3_nt: TGTGCCAGCAACTTAGCGGTTGACTTCCAAGAGACCCAGTACTTC

v_call: TRBV10-3
d_call: .
clone_size: medium-sized
j_call: TRBJ2-5
cdr3_aa: CAISEREETQYF
cdr3_nt: TGTGCCATCAGTGAGCGAGAAGAGACCCAGTACTTC

v_call: TRBV6-1
d_call: TRBD1
clone_size: .
j_call: TRBJ2-1
cdr3_aa: CASSEAVGTGGNERFF
cdr3_nt: TGTGCCAGCAGTGAAGCGGTAGGGACAGGAGGCAATGAGCGGTTCTTC

v_call: TRBV11-3
d_call: .
clone_size: .
j_call: TRBJ2-1
cdr3_aa: CASGFGANYEQFF
cdr3_nt: TGTGCCAGCGGCTTCGGGGCGAACTATGAGCAGTTCTTC

v_call: TRBV11-2
d_call: TRBD1
clone_size: .
j_call: TRBJ2-1
cdr3_aa: CASSPTDRGAYNEQFF
cdr3_nt: TGTGCCAGTAGCCCGACCGACAGGGGGGCTTACAATGAGCAGTTCTTC

v_call: TRBV20-1
d_call: TRBD2
clone_size: .
j_call: TRBJ2-3
cdr3_aa: CSASRLAGGPPDTQYF
cdr3_nt: TGCAGTGCTAGCAGACTAGCGGGAGGGCCCCCAGATACGCAGTATTTT

v_call: TRBV28
d_call: TRBD1
clone_size: .
j_call: TRBJ1-1
cdr3_aa: CASSLLVGQGDGENTEAFF
cdr3_nt: TGTGCCAGCAGTTTATTAGTCGGACAGGGGGATGGTGAAAACACTGAAGCTTTCTTT

v_call: TRBV11-2
d_call: TRBD1
clone_size: large
j_call: TRBJ2-1
cdr3_aa: CASSRDRGKVNNEQFF
cdr3_nt: TGTGCCAGCAGCCGCGACAGGGGGAAGGTCAACAATGAGCAGTTCTTC

v_call: TRBV3-1
d_call: TRBD2
clone_size: .
j_call: TRBJ2-3
cdr3_aa: CAGSPRTSGGDTQYF
cdr3_nt: TGTGCCGGCAGCCCGAGAACTAGCGGGGGAGATACGCAGTATTTT